This T cell receptor (beta chain) was recovered during a study of blood T cell repertoires in COVID-19. Study background: Researchers got acute and convalescent COVID-19 samples from the United States, Italy and Spain.

Some clones are missing from TCRdb's copy, which holds only in-frame ones; the method was immunoSEQ multiplex PCR. The sample records over 150,000 clones, roughly 90% being singletons. Cohort assignment relied on participant-reported clinical history. Two negative PCRs, clearance, or symptom resolution were required of recovered Cohort 3 donors. This clonotype originated in a woman aged 45-65 years who had recovered from COVID-19. The sequencing input was PBMCs or T cells enriched from blood (not recorded which).

The CDR3 sequence: CASSLSGSGANVLTF. The CDR3 DNA sequence: TGTGCCAGCAGCTTATCGGGGTCTGGGGCCAACGTCCTGACTTTC. The chain links TRBV7-2 to TRBJ2-6, with a possible D match to TRBD2 (5 bases). Germline loops: CDR1 SGHTA, CDR2 FQGNSA. Trimming stripped 2 bases from V and 1 base from J, with 6 bases between. The CDR3 loop spans 15 amino acids.